The 28 T cell receptor beta chains in this list originate from one sample, sequenced in a study of T cell changes during pregnancy in multiple sclerosis. Only in-frame clones appear in the TCRdb table, and some are missing; sequencing was by immunoSEQ multiplex PCR. The data show 54,000 or so clones, about 93% seen once. This sample comprised CD4+ T cells from peripheral blood mononuclear cells, obtained before pregnancy. These TCRs come from a female donor with multiple sclerosis, enrolled in a pregnancy study.

The CDR3 bases are TGCAGTGCTAGTTCAGGGCAGCGGTTCTTC. It codes for CSASSGQRFF. The J gene is TRBJ2-1, the V gene TRBV20-1, with D perhaps TRBD1 (5 bases). Germline lookup yields CDR1 DFQATT and CDR2 SNEGSKA (reference sequence). Trimming took off 3 bases at V and 15 bases at J, with 12 bases between the two ends. The CDR3 spans 10 residues.

About this clone: One junction end does not reproduce the germline sequence, and a read error may be involved. The CDR3 sequence is CASSRRGSIDTQYF. The CDR3 DNA reads as TGTGCCAGCAGCCGAAGGGGTAGCATAGATACGCAGTATTTT. The chain carries TRBV27 and TRBJ2-3; D perhaps matches TRBD1 (5 bases). Per the germline V gene, CDR1 is MNHEY and CDR2 is SMNVEV (reference sequence). The CDR3 length is 14 residues.

This chain joins TRBV11-3 and TRBJ1-4, with D unresolved. CDR3 size: 14 residues. The germline V gene encodes CDR1 SGHNT and CDR2 YENEEA. V gave up 1 base and J gave up 5 bases, with 8 bases separating them. The CDR3 sequence: CASSLGRGNEKLFF. CDR3 coding DNA: TGTGCCAGCAGCTTAGGTAGAGGGAATGAAAAACTGTTTTTT.

The chain recombines TRBV6-1 with TRBJ2-3, with D tentatively TRBD1 (6 bases). V lost 2 bases, J lost 0 bases, and 27 bases lay in between. Germline CDR1 and CDR2: MNHNS and SASEGT. The CDR3 has 21 amino acids. The CDR3 here is CASSESDPDRRWMPSTDTQYF. The CDR3 DNA follows: TGTGCCAGCAGTGAATCTGATCCCGACAGGAGATGGATGCCTAGCACAGATACGCAGTATTTT.

This clone showed up just a few times. The chain links TRBV19 to TRBJ1-1; D gene ambiguous. This CDR3 comprises 13 residues. Germline V gene lookup returns CDR1 LNHDA and CDR2 SQIVND (reference sequence). Trimming left V 4 bases short and J 0 bases short, with 6 bases between. CDR3 sequence reads: CASSKYMNTEAFF. The DNA for the CDR3 is TGTGCCAGTAGTAAATATATGAACACTGAAGCTTTCTTT.

In nucleotides, the CDR3 is TGCGCCAGCAGTATCTCTAGCGGGACTACAGATACGCAGTATTTT. It is translated as CASSISSGTTDTQYF. The rearrangement joins TRBV5-1 to TRBJ2-3, with TRBD2 matching over 9 bases. This CDR3 has 15 amino acids. CDR1 and CDR2 (germline): SGHRS, YFSETQ. The junction had 7 bases not matched to a gene; V was cut back by 5 bases and J by 3 bases.

The chain links TRBV10-2 to TRBJ2-2, with a weak D call TRBD2 (5 bases). The V end was cut by 0 bases, the J end by 4 bases, with 18 bases between. Per germline, CDR1 WSHSY and CDR2 SAAADI. The CDR3 extends over 18 amino acids. The CDR3 region has the DNA TGCGCCAGCAGTGAGTCCCTAGGACGCCCGGGGTTCACCGGGGAGCTGTTTTTT. Residues: CASSESLGRPGFTGELFF.

This clone showed up just once. The chain has TRBV28 and TRBJ1-1; D perhaps matches TRBD1 (5 bases). The germline V gene has CDR1 MDHEN and CDR2 SYDVKM. This CDR3 spans 15 amino acids. V lost 3 bases, J lost 3 bases, and 14 bases lay in between. The CDR3 coding sequence is TGTGCCAGCAGTTTTGCTTGGCAGGGCTACACTGAAGCTTTCTTT. It is translated as CASSFAWQGYTEAFF.

The chain is built from TRBV5-1 and TRBJ2-7; 8 nucleotides agree with TRBD2. The V and J ends lost 1 base and 3 bases, in that order; junction bases with no gene match: 3. This CDR3 has 14 amino acids. Germline CDR1 and CDR2: SGHRS and YFSETQ. CDR3 amino acids: CASSLSGGLYEQYF. CDR3 DNA: TGCGCCAGCAGCTTGTCGGGAGGGCTCTACGAGCAGTACTTC.

This clone was found many times. The gene calls are TRBV28 and TRBJ2-7, with a weak D call TRBD2 (7 bases). There are 13 residues in the CDR3. Trimming took off 6 bases at V and 7 bases at J, with 16 bases between the two ends. Germline-derived CDR1 and CDR2 are MDHEN and SYDVKM. The CDR3 DNA reads as TGTGCCAGCAGGTCCGGGGGGCGGTTTGAGCAGTACTTC. This encodes CASRSGGRFEQYF. Variable domain in full (rest from reference TRBV28 and TRBJ2-7): DVKVTQSSRYLVKRTGEKVFLECVQDMDHENMFWYRQDPGLGLRLIYFSYDVKMKEKGDIPEGYSVSREKKERFSLILESASTNQTSMYLCASRSGGRFEQYFGPGTRLTVT.

This clone was found a few times. The J gene is TRBJ1-1, the V gene TRBV5-6, with 11 nucleotides matching TRBD1. Germline values: CDR1 SGHDT, CDR2 YYEEEE. V was clipped by 4 bases and J by 5 bases; unmatched bases: 7. This CDR3 is 15 amino acids long. This CDR3 is CASSLAGTGGTEAFF. DNA of the CDR3: TGTGCCAGCAGCCTAGCCGGGACAGGGGGAACTGAAGCTTTCTTT.

In its sample, this clone was seen a few times. The chain joins TRBV18 to TRBJ1-2; 9 nucleotides agree with TRBD1. Germline CDR1 and CDR2: KGHSH and LQKENI. J lost 6 bases, V lost 3 bases, and 8 bases had no gene match. The CDR3 is 15 amino acids. The CDR3 reads CASSPAGTGTDGYTF. DNA of the CDR3: TGTGCCAGCTCACCGGCCGGGACAGGGACGGATGGCTACACCTTC.

The chain couples TRBV13 to TRBJ2-4, with a tentative D call TRBD1 (5 bases). The CDR3 covers 16 residues. Between the trimmed V and J ends, which lost 2 bases and 0 bases, there was a span of 11 bases. Germline CDR1 reads PRHDT; CDR2 reads FYEKMQ (reference sequence). The CDR3 coding sequence is TGTGCCAGCAGCTTATCCAGGGCACTAGCCAAAAACATTCAGTACTTC. Residues: CASSLSRALAKNIQYF.

V gene TRBV11-3 combines with J gene TRBJ2-3; maybe TRBD1 (6 bases). CDR1 is SGHNT, CDR2 YENEEA, per germline. The CDR3 loop spans 16 amino acids. V dropped 1 base and J dropped 2 bases, with 13 bases sitting between them. CDR3 DNA sequence: TGTGCCAGCAGCTTAGGTGGACAGCGGACCACAGATACGCAGTATTTT. Translated, it gives CASSLGGQRTTDTQYF.

This chain uses TRBV7-3 with TRBJ2-3, with 7 bases matching TRBD2. Trimming removed 1 base from V and 2 bases from J; junction bases left unmatched: 3. Looked up from germline, CDR1 is SGHTA and CDR2 is FQGTGA. This CDR3 is built from 15 residues. This CDR3 is CASSLMGGFTDTQYF. The DNA for the CDR3 is TGTGCCAGCAGCTTAATGGGGGGGTTCACAGATACGCAGTATTTT.

This chain joins TRBV19 and TRBJ1-2; 8 bases line up with TRBD1. The V segment lost 5 bases and the J segment 4 bases; nucleotides outside the gene matches: 9. CDR3 length equals 15 residues. The germline V gene encodes CDR1 LNHDA and CDR2 SQIVND (reference sequence). The CDR3 region is CASSLISGTGYGYTF. Here the CDR3 DNA reads TGTGCCAGTAGTCTGATTTCCGGGACAGGCTATGGCTACACCTTC.

The CDR3 reads CASLETGGSNQPQHF. CDR3 sequence (DNA): TGTGCCAGCTTGGAAACAGGGGGAAGCAATCAGCCCCAGCATTTT. The chain combines TRBV6-6 with TRBJ1-5; 8 nucleotides agree with TRBD1. Unmatched junction bases numbered 7, after V lost 8 bases and J lost 1 base. Germline loops: CDR1 MNHNY, CDR2 SVGAGI (reference sequence). The CDR3 covers 15 residues.

The chain employs TRBV19 and TRBJ1-1; tentatively, D is TRBD1 (5 bases). CDR1 is LNHDA and CDR2 is SQIVND in the germline V gene (reference sequence). V was cut by 3 bases and J by 4 bases, with 12 bases left in between. CDR3 length: 14 amino acids. In nucleotides, the CDR3 is TGTGCCAGTAGTATCGGGGGAGGAGCCACTGAAGCTTTCTTT. Protein sequence: CASSIGGGATEAFF.

V and J are TRBV25-1 and TRBJ2-1, with TRBD2 matching 13 bases. Germline V gives CDR1 MGHDK, CDR2 SYGVNS. V lost 1 base, J lost 8 bases, and 2 bases stayed unmatched. This CDR3 is 15 amino acids long. The DNA for the CDR3 is TGTGCCAGCAGTGAATGGACTAGCGGGAGCTATGAGCAGTTCTTC. It is translated as CASSEWTSGSYEQFF.

The V call is TRBV7-2, the J call TRBJ2-2; D is undetermined. The germline V and J ends were trimmed by 6 bases and 5 bases, with 10 bases remaining between them. The CDR3 covers 13 residues. CDR1 and CDR2 from the germline V gene are SGHTA and FQGNSA. The CDR3 sequence: CASSRLETGELFF. In DNA, the CDR3 is TGTGCCAGCAGTCGTCTAGAGACCGGGGAGCTGTTTTTT.

The chain carries TRBV7-9 and TRBJ1-1; 9 bases map to TRBD1. J was trimmed by 3 bases and V by 5 bases; bases with no gene match: 1. This CDR3 has 13 amino acids. Looked up from germline, CDR1 is SEHNR and CDR2 is FQNEAQ (reference sequence). The CDR3 region is CASSRTGDTEAFF. The DNA of the CDR3 is TGTGCCAGCAGCCGGACAGGGGACACTGAAGCTTTCTTT.

This chain's CDR3 is CSVEKPEAFF. The CDR3, as DNA: TGCAGCGTTGAAAAGCCAGAAGCTTTCTTT. The V and J genes are TRBV29-1 and TRBJ1-1; D uncertain. Per the germline V gene, CDR1 is SQVTM and CDR2 is ANQGSEA. This CDR3 has 10 amino acids. V was clipped by 2 bases and J by 8 bases, with 6 bases between them.

The chain combines TRBV9 with TRBJ1-2; 8 positions agree with TRBD1. Germline V gene sequence: CDR1 SGDLS, CDR2 YYNGEE. CDR3 length: 15 residues. V was pared by 3 bases and J by 4 bases, with 8 bases of the junction left unmatched. The CDR3 DNA reads as TGTGCCAGCAGCGCCGGACAGGGAAGAAGCTATGGCTACACCTTC. Residues: CASSAGQGRSYGYTF. The full variable domain, completed using reference TRBV9 and TRBJ1-2, is DSGVTQTPKHLITATGQRVTLRCSPRSGDLSVYWYQQSLDQGLQFLIQYYNGEERAKGNILERFSAQQFPDLHSELNLSSLELGDSALYFCASSAGQGRSYGYTFGSGTRLTVV.

The chain uses TRBV11-3 and TRBJ2-7; possibly TRBD2 for D (5 bases). Germline V gene data show CDR1 as SGHNT and CDR2 as YENEEA. The CDR3 extends over 14 amino acids. The V gene lost 3 bases and the J gene lost 6 bases, with 15 bases spanning the gap. CDR3 region: CASSFRGSSSEQYF. As DNA, the CDR3 is TGTGCCAGCAGCTTTCGGGGATCTAGTAGCGAGCAGTACTTC.

This clone is a singleton in its sample. V and J are TRBV7-2 and TRBJ2-7, with TRBD2 identical over 11 bases. The germline V gene encodes CDR1 SGHTA and CDR2 FQGNSA. V lost 3 bases and J lost 6; bases outside the gene matches: 13. This CDR3 spans 17 amino acids. The DNA of the CDR3 is TGTGCCAGCAGCTTCCAGGTCGCTAGCGGGAGGTCTTCCGAGCAGTACTTC. The encoded protein is CASSFQVASGRSSEQYF.

The sample holds one count of this clone. The V gene is TRBV11-2, the J gene TRBJ2-2; 13 bases fit TRBD2. Trimming took 7 bases from V and 7 from J; bases not matched to a gene: 15. The CDR3 contains 18 residues. CDR1 is SGHAT and CDR2 is FQNNGV in the germline V gene. The CDR3 sequence is CASKKVPGLAGNYGELFF. Written as DNA, the CDR3 is TGTGCCAGCAAAAAGGTGCCGGGACTAGCGGGAAACTACGGGGAGCTGTTTTTT.

The chain carries TRBV19 and TRBJ2-3, with D possibly being TRBD1 (5 bases). The ends were cut back, 4 bases at V and 4 bases at J, with 15 bases in the middle. Germline lookup yields CDR1 LNHDA and CDR2 SQIVND (reference sequence). This CDR3 has 15 amino acids. The CDR3 spells CASSTIRQRADTQYF. In nucleotides, the CDR3 is TGTGCCAGTAGTACCATTCGACAGCGCGCAGATACGCAGTATTTT.

The chain couples TRBV29-1 to TRBJ1-2; no clear D gene. The CDR3 is 12 amino acids. Germline CDR1 is SQVTM and CDR2 is ANQGSEA. Deletions cut 4 bases from V and 6 bases from J, with 12 bases between. CDR3 nucleotides: TGCAGCGTTGTTTTTCAAGCGGATGGCTACACCTTC. Amino acid sequence: CSVVFQADGYTF.